Presented here are 13 T cell receptor beta chains from one specimen sequenced in a study of cytomegalovirus exposure and HLA in healthy donors. The PCR made use of 60 Vbeta and 13 Jbeta primers. Using immunoSEQ multiplex PCR, the repertoire was profiled, and TCRdb retains in-frame clones only, with some absent. The sample contains around 140,000 clones, 80% to 85% of which appear only once. Sequenced input: PBMCs. The receptors here all came from a woman in her fifties or sixties in good health and CMV-seropositive.

The gene calls are TRBV12-5 and TRBJ2-5; 7 positions match TRBD1. The germline CDR1 and CDR2 sequences are LGHNT and FRNRAP. Trimming took 6 bases from V and 2 from J; bases not matched to a gene: 3. The length of the CDR3 is 13 residues. The CDR3 sequence is CASGGTAQETQYF. The CDR3 DNA is TGTGCTAGTGGCGGGACAGCTCAAGAGACCCAGTACTTC.

CDR3 in DNA: TGTGCCAGCAGCGAGGACCGAGGGGGCTTCTACGAGCAGTACTTC. It yields the protein CASSEDRGGFYEQYF. The chain carries TRBV2 and TRBJ2-7; 7 bases agree with TRBD1. J gave up 3 bases and V 6 bases, and 11 bases lay outside the gene matches. CDR1 and CDR2 from the germline V gene are SNHLY and FYNNEI. The CDR3 contains 15 residues.

The rearrangement uses TRBV6-6 and TRBJ2-2, with 14 nucleotides matching TRBD2. The CDR3 has 16 residues. Germline CDR1 MNHNY, CDR2 SVGAGI (reference sequence). Losses at the gene ends were 5 bases for V and 6 bases for J; bases not matched to a gene: 5. The CDR3 sequence is CASSPTSGGVSGELFF. CDR3 DNA sequence: TGTGCCAGCAGTCCGACTAGCGGGGGGGTTTCCGGGGAGCTGTTTTTT.

The chain links TRBV11-2 to TRBJ2-1; D is unresolved. Deletions cut 6 bases from V and 0 bases from J, with 12 bases between. Germline lookup yields CDR1 SGHAT and CDR2 FQNNGV. This CDR3 is built from 15 residues. The CDR3 is CASSSLSSSYNEQFF. The CDR3 coding sequence is TGTGCCAGCAGTTCCCTGTCCAGCTCCTACAATGAGCAGTTCTTC.

This chain links TRBV5-1 with TRBJ1-2; 8 bases agree with TRBD1. This CDR3 is built from 14 residues. CDR1 is SGHRS, CDR2 YFSETQ, per germline. With V trimmed by 4 bases and J by 8 bases, 10 bases remained unmatched. The CDR3 spells CASSPTGGPGGYTF. In nucleotides, the CDR3 is TGCGCCAGCAGCCCTACAGGGGGGCCCGGAGGCTACACCTTC.

The chain recombines TRBV27 with TRBJ1-4, with 9 bases fitting TRBD1. Germline V gene sequence: CDR1 MNHEY, CDR2 SMNVEV (reference sequence). The V segment lost 6 bases and the J segment 5 bases; nucleotides outside the gene matches: 10. The CDR3 runs to 16 residues. CDR3 in DNA: TGTGCCAGCAGCCCGGGACAGGGTAGTTGGAATGAAAAACTGTTTTTT. This translates into CASSPGQGSWNEKLFF.

The V call is TRBV6-1, the J call TRBJ2-5; D is ambiguous. The CDR3 is 14 amino acids. V lost 3 bases to trimming and J lost 9 bases, with 17 bases between them. Germline V gene sequence: CDR1 MNHNS, CDR2 SASEGT. For the CDR3, the DNA is TGTGCCAGCAGTGAGGGTCCAGCCATGAGGCCCCAGTACTTC. It encodes CASSEGPAMRPQYF.

J is TRBJ2-7 and V is TRBV6-1; D is possibly TRBD2 (6 bases). The length of the CDR3 is 14 residues. Trimming took 8 bases from V and 3 from J, leaving 17 bases between them. Germline lookup yields CDR1 MNHNS and CDR2 SASEGT. The CDR3: CASVGTSWGYEQYF. CDR3 bases: TGTGCCAGCGTTGGAACTAGCTGGGGCTACGAGCAGTACTTC.

The gene calls are TRBV10-3 and TRBJ2-2; D is perhaps TRBD2 (5 bases). Trimming left V 10 bases short and J 4 bases short, with 16 bases between. Looked up from germline, CDR1 is ENHRY and CDR2 is SYGVKD. The CDR3 is 14 residues long. CDR3 sequence reads: CATLSGPPTGELFF. CDR3 sequence (DNA): TGTGCCACCCTAAGCGGACCCCCCACCGGGGAGCTGTTTTTT.

The rearrangement joins TRBV7-9 to TRBJ1-2, with D tentatively TRBD1 (6 bases). The CDR3 has 14 residues. Per germline, CDR1 SEHNR and CDR2 FQNEAQ (reference sequence). The V and J ends lost 7 bases and 0 bases respectively, with 12 bases between them. As DNA, the CDR3 is TGTGCCAGCACCTTTACAGGGACTAACTATGGCTACACCTTC. Amino acids: CASTFTGTNYGYTF.

This chain connects TRBV4-3 to TRBJ1-6, with a tentative D call TRBD1 (5 bases). CDR1 is LGHNA, CDR2 YSLEER, per germline. The V and J ends lost 0 bases and 7 bases respectively, with 10 bases between them. The CDR3 totals 15 residues. The CDR3 loop reads CASSQDFGGNSPLHF. For the CDR3, the DNA is TGCGCCAGCAGCCAAGATTTCGGGGGGAATTCACCCCTCCACTTT.

The V call is TRBV27, the J call TRBJ2-2, with TRBD2 matching over 12 bases. CDR3 length equals 16 residues. V lost 8 bases to trimming and J lost 1 base; unmatched junction nucleotides: 5. Germline-derived CDR1 and CDR2 are MNHEY and SMNVEV (reference sequence). The CDR3 DNA is TGTGCCAGCGGTCGGGGACTAGCGGGGAACACCGGGGAGCTGTTTTTT. Protein sequence: CASGRGLAGNTGELFF.

This clone was recorded only once. This chain connects TRBV5-1 to TRBJ2-3; 11 bases align to TRBD1. The CDR3 covers 18 residues. V dropped 0 bases and J dropped 2; count of bases not matched to a gene: 8. Germline lookup yields CDR1 SGHRS and CDR2 YFSETQ. CDR3 loop: CASSLGTGGGSPTDTQYF. The CDR3 DNA sequence: TGCGCCAGCAGCTTGGGGACAGGGGGCGGTTCGCCCACAGATACGCAGTATTTT.